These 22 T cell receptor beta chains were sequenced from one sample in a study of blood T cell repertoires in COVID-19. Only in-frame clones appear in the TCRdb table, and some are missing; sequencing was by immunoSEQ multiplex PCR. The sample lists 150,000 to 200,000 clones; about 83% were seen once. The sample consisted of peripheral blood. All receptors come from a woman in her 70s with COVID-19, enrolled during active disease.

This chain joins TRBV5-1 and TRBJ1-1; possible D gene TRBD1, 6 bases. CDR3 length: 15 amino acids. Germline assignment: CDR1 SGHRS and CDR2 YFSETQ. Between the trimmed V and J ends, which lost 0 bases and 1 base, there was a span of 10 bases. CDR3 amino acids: CASSLDGTPNTEAFF. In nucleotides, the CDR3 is TGCGCCAGCAGCTTGGATGGGACACCGAACACTGAAGCTTTCTTT.

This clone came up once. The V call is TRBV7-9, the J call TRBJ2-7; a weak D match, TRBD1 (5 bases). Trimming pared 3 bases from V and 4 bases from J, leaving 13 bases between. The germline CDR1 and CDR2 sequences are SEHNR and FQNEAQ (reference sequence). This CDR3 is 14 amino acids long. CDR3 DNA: TGTGCCAGCAGCTTCCCAGGGAATGGGTACGAGCAGTACTTC. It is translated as CASSFPGNGYEQYF.

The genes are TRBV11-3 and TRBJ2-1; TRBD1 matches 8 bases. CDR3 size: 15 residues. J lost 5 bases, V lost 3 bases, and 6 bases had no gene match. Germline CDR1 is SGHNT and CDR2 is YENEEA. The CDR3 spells CASSLSGTGNNEQFF. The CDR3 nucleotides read TGTGCCAGCAGCTTGTCAGGGACAGGTAACAATGAGCAGTTCTTC.

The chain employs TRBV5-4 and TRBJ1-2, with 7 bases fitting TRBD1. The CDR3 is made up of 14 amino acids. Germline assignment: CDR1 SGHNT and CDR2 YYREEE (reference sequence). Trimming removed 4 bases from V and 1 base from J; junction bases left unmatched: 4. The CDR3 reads CASSRGQVNYGYTF. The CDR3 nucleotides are TGTGCCAGCAGCCGCGGACAGGTTAACTATGGCTACACCTTC. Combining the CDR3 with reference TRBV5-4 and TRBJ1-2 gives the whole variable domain ETGVTQSPTHLIKTRGQQVTLRCSSQSGHNTVSWYQQALGQGPQFIFQYYREEENGRGNFPPRFSGLQFPNYSSELNVNALELDDSALYLCASSRGQVNYGYTFGSGTRLTVV.

In DNA, the CDR3 is TGCGCCAGCAGCCCACACGGCAGGGGAAGCTCTGGGGCCAACGTCCTGACTTTC. It is translated as CASSPHGRGSSGANVLTF. The chain employs TRBV4-1 and TRBJ2-6; possible D gene TRBD1, 6 bases. Trimming shortened V by 4 bases and J by 0 bases, and 16 bases separated the two germline ends. This CDR3 region has 18 residues. CDR1 is MGHRA, CDR2 YSYEKL, per germline.

CDR3 region: CASSRSSGVTDTQYF. Here the CDR3 DNA reads TGTGCCAGCAGCCGTAGTTCTGGAGTCACGGATACGCAGTATTTT. The chain joins TRBV7-9 to TRBJ2-3, with D uncertain. The germline CDR1 and CDR2 sequences are SEHNR and FQNEAQ (reference sequence). With 5 bases removed from V and 6 bases from J, the gap between germline ends came to 18 bases. The length of the CDR3 is 15 residues.

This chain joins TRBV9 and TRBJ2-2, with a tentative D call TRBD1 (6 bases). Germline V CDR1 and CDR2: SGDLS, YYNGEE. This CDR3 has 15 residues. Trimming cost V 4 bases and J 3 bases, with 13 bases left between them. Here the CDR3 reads CASSYTGKYTGELFF. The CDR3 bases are TGTGCCAGCAGCTATACAGGGAAGTACACCGGGGAGCTGTTTTTT.

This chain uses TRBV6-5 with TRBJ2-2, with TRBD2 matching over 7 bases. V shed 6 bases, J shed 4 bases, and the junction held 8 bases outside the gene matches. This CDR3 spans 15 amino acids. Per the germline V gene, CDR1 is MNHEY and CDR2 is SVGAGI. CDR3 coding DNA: TGTGCCAGCAGCCGGGCGGGAGAGGGCACCGGGGAGCTGTTTTTT. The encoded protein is CASSRAGEGTGELFF.

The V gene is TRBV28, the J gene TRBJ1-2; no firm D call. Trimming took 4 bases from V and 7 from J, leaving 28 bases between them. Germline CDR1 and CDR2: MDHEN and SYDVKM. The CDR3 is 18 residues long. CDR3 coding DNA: TGTGCCAGCAGTTCCCCCATAGTGGGCCAACTCGTACCCCGTGGCTACACCTTC. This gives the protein CASSSPIVGQLVPRGYTF.

CDR3 amino acids: CSASPSLAGGQSYEQYF. CDR3 nucleotides: TGCAGTGCTAGTCCTTCCCTAGCGGGAGGGCAGTCCTACGAGCAGTACTTC. V usage is TRBV20-1 and J usage is TRBJ2-7, with TRBD2 matching over 12 bases. V lost 3 bases, J lost 1 base, and 10 bases stayed unmatched. Germline CDR1 and CDR2: DFQATT and SNEGSKA (reference sequence). This CDR3 is 17 amino acids long.

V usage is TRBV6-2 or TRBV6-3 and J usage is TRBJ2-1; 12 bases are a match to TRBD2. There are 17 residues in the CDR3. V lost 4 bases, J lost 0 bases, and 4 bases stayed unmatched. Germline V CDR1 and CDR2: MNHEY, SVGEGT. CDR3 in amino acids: CASSSGLAGPSYNEQFF. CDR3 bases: TGTGCCAGCAGTTCTGGACTAGCGGGACCCTCCTACAATGAGCAGTTCTTC.

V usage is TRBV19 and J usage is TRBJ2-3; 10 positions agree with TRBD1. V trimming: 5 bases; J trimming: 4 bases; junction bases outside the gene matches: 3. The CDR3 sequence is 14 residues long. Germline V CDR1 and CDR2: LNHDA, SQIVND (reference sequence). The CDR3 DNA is TGTGCCAGTAGTGTCGGACAGGGGGCAGATACGCAGTATTTT. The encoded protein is CASSVGQGADTQYF.

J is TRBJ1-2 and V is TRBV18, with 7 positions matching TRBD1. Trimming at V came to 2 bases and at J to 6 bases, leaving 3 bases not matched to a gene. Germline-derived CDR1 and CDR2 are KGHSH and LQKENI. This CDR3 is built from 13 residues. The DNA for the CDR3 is TGTGCCAGCTCACCAAGACAGGGAAATGGCTACACCTTC. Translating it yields CASSPRQGNGYTF. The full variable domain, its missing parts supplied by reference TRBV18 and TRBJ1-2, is NAGVMQNPRHLVRRRGQEARLRCSPMKGHSHVYWYRQLPEEGLKFMVYLQKENIIDESGMPKERFSAEFPKEGPSILRIQQVVRGDSAAYFCASSPRQGNGYTFGSGTRLTVV.

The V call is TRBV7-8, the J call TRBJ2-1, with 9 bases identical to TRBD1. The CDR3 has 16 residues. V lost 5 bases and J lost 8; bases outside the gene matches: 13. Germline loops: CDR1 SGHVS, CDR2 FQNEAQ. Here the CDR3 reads CASSLRPGTGRYEQFF. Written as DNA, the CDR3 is TGTGCCAGCAGCCTTCGTCCCGGGACAGGGAGATATGAGCAGTTCTTC. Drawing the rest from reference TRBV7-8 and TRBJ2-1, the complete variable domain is GAGVSQSPRYKVAKRGQDVALRCDPISGHVSLFWYQQALGQGPEFLTYFQNEAQLDKSGLPSDRFFAERPEGSVSTLKIQRTQQEDSAVYLCASSLRPGTGRYEQFFGPGTRLTVL.

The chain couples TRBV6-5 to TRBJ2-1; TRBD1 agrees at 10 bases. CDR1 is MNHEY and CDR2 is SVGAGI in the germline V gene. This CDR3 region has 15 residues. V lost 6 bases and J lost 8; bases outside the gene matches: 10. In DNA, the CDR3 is TGTGCCAGCAGGCGACAGGGGGCCGTACGGTATGAGCAGTTCTTC. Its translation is CASRRQGAVRYEQFF.

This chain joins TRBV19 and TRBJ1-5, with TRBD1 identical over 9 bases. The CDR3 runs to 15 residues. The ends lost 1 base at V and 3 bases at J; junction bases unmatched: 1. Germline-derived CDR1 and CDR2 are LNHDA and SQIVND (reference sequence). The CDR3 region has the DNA TGTGCCAGTAGTATAGGGACAGGGGACAATCAGCCCCAGCATTTT. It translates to CASSIGTGDNQPQHF. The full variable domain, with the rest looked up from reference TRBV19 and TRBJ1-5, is DGGITQSPKYLFRKEGQNVTLSCEQNLNHDAMYWYRQDPGQGLRLIYYSQIVNDFQKGDIAEGYSVSREKKESFPLTVTSAQKNPTAFYLCASSIGTGDNQPQHFGDGTRLSIL.

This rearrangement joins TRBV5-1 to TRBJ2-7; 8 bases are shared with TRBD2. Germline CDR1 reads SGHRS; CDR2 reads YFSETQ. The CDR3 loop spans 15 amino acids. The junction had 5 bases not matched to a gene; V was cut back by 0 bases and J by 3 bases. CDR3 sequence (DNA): TGCGCCAGCAGCTTGGATCCGGGGGGGTACTACGAGCAGTACTTC. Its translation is CASSLDPGGYYEQYF.

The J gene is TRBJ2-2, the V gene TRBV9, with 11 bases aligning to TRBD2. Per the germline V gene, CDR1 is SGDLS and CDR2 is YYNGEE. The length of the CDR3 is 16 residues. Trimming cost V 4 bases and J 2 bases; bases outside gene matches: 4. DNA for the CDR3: TGTGCCAGCAGCACTAGCGGGAGTGTTAACACCGGGGAGCTGTTTTTT. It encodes CASSTSGSVNTGELFF.

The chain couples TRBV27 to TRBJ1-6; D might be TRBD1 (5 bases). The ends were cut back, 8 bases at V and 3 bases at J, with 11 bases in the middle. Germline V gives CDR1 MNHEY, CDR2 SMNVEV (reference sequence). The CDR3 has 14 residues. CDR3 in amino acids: CASSATVYNSPLHF. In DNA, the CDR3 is TGTGCCAGCTCGGCGACAGTCTATAATTCACCCCTCCACTTT.

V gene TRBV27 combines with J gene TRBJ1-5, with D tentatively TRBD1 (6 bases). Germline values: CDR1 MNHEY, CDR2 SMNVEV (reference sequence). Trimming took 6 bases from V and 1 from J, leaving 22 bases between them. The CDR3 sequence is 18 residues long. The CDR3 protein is CASSRQTTGLNSNQPQHF. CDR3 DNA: TGTGCCAGCAGCAGACAAACCACAGGGCTGAACAGCAATCAGCCCCAGCATTTT.

CDR3 nucleotide sequence: TGTGCCACCGGACAGGGGGGCACTGAAGCTTTCTTT. The encoded protein is CATGQGGTEAFF. This rearrangement joins TRBV6-6 to TRBJ1-1; TRBD1 matches 10 bases. With V trimmed by 10 bases and J by 4 bases, 3 bases remained unmatched. Germline loops: CDR1 MNHNY, CDR2 SVGAGI (reference sequence). This CDR3 has 12 residues.

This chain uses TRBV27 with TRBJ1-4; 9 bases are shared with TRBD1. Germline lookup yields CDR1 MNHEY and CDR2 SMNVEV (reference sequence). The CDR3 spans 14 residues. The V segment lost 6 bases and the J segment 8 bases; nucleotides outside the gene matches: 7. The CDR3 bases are TGTGCCAGCAGCCCGGACAGGGGTTGGGAAAAACTGTTTTTT. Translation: CASSPDRGWEKLFF.